This T cell receptor beta chain was obtained from a study of shared clonotypes between healthy human individuals. Study-wide findings and caveats: Across subsets, estimated richness was generally greater for naive than for memory populations.

Profiling relied on immunoSEQ multiplex PCR, and the TCRdb table lists in-frame clones only, not all of them. Of roughly 660,000 clones in the sample, about 90% were seen once. A word on this clone: Its specificity is not known.

V dropped 5 bases and J dropped 6 bases, with 8 bases sitting between them. Germline V CDR1 and CDR2: LNHDA, SQIVND (reference sequence). The CDR3 length is 11 residues. This TCR was recovered from a man between 18 and 29 years old in good health. Some clones in this sample may be carry-over from other donors' samples. The rearrangement links TRBV19 to TRBJ2-7, with D possibly being TRBD2 (7 bases). The sample taken for sequencing was memory CD8+ T cells from PBMCs. Subset described: CD45RO+ cells pooled with CCR7-negative TemRA cells. The DNA of the CDR3 is TGTGCCAGTAGTGGGGGGGCCGAGCAGTACTTC. Amino acid sequence: CASSGGAEQYF.